This TCR beta chain derives from a study of shared clonotypes between healthy human individuals. Study in general: Donors consisted of two women and a few men between 18 and 49.

The CDR3 has 13 residues. V lost 4 bases and J 3 bases, leaving 10 bases between the germline ends. Germline CDR1 and CDR2: MGHRA and YSYEKL. Using immunoSEQ multiplex PCR, the repertoire was profiled, and TCRdb retains in-frame clones only, with some absent. The sample has about 2 million clones; less than 95% are singletons. With respect to this clone: Other DNA sequences in the sample encode the same CDR3.

CD45RO negativity and positive selection for CCR7 defined naive CD8 cells, a population that excluded terminally differentiated effector memory CD45RA+ cells. This receptor was taken from a man between 18 and 35 years old in good health. This sequence joins TRBV4-1 and TRBJ2-7; D may be TRBD1 (6 bases). Material: naive CD8+ T cells sorted from blood. For the CDR3, the DNA is TGCGCCAGCAGCCCGAACAGGGACTACGAGCAGTACTTC. Translating it yields CASSPNRDYEQYF.